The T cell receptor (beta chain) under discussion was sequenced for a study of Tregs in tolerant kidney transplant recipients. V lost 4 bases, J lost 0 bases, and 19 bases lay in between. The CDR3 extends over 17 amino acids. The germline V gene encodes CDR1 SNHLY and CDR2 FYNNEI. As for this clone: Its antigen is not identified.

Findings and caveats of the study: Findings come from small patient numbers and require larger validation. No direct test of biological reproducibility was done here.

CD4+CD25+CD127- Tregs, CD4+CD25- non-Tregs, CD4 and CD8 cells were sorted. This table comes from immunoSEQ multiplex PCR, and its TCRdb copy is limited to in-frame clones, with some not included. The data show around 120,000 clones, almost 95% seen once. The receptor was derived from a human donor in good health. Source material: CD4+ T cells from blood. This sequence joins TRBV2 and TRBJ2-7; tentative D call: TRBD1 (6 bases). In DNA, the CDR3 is TGTGCCAGCAGTGGGGGGCGACAGGTCAAGGACTCCTACGAGCAGTACTTC. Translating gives CASSGGRQVKDSYEQYF.